This TCR beta chain was sequenced in a study of blood T cell repertoires in COVID-19. About the study: The samples span acute and convalescent COVID-19 from the United States, Italy and Spain. PBMCs, B-cell-depleted T cells, or T cells provided the cDNA or gDNA that made up the material.

V lost 4 bases, J lost 3 bases, and 10 bases lay in between. CDR3 size: 13 residues. CDR1 and CDR2 from the germline V gene are LNHDA and SQIVND (reference sequence). Seattle's enrolled individuals joined amid active infection and were then monitored longitudinally. In the study's own analysis: Estimates of nucleated cell counts were drawn from the amplification of reference gene primers. Data came from immunoSEQ multiplex PCR; TCRdb stores just in-frame clones and leaves some out. V and J calls plus clone size are reproduced from that table; the DNA served to infer D and trimming. The sample includes 75,000 to 90,000 clones, around four fifths of them seen just once.

This receptor was obtained from a man aged 60 to 75 with COVID-19, enrolled during active disease. The genes are TRBV19 and TRBJ2-7; no firm D call. Sequenced: peripheral blood. The CDR3 DNA follows: TGTGCCAGTAGTACACGTCGGAGCTACGAGCAGTACTTC. Protein product: CASSTRRSYEQYF.